The sample holds one count of the clone carrying this T cell receptor (beta chain). The sample is drawn from a study of cytomegalovirus exposure and HLA in healthy donors. The V and J ends lost 4 bases and 6 bases, in that order; junction bases with no gene match: 11. Looked up from germline, CDR1 is SGDLS and CDR2 is YYNGEE. This CDR3 has 16 amino acids. The primer mix had 60 Vbeta and 13 Jbeta primers. Clones were read by immunoSEQ multiplex PCR, and TCRdb kept only the in-frame ones, dropping some. The sample records over 150,000 clones, 75% to 85% being singletons. This receptor was taken from a woman aged 60-75 years in good health and CMV-seropositive. V and J are TRBV9 and TRBJ2-1, with 9 bases fitting TRBD2. The material sequenced was PBMCs. The CDR3 sequence: CASSQAGTSFANEQFF. CDR3 nucleotides: TGTGCCAGCAGCCAGGCCGGGACTAGCTTTGCCAATGAGCAGTTCTTC.